This is a list of T cell receptor beta chains from one sample in a study of beta chain features in type 1 diabetes. Produced via immunoSEQ multiplex PCR; TCRdb's table is partial and in-frame only. Here the sample spans under 850,000 clones, about an eighth being singletons. Sequencing input: naive CD4+ T cells from blood. The receptors originated from a man in his late teens or twenties with type 1 diabetes. The CDR3 runs from the conserved cysteine through the conserved F or W. The D gene is left open where the match is weak. Some rows mark clone size as missing; the rest say once, few, many or name a class of expanded clone.

j_call,v_call,d_call,clone_size,cdr3_aa,cdr3_nt
TRBJ1-2,TRBV9,NA,few,CASSSGPGYTF,TGTGCCAGCAGCTCCGGGCCTGGCTACACCTTC
TRBJ2-3,TRBV30,TRBD2,few,CAWSVLAGGNTQYF,TGTGCCTGGAGTGTCCTAGCGGGGGGGAATACGCAGTATTTT
TRBJ2-3,TRBV7-2,NA,few,CASSAASGGTDTQYF,TGTGCCAGCAGCGCCGCCTCGGGGGGCACAGATACGCAGTATTTT
TRBJ2-2,TRBV25-1,TRBD1,NA,CASIPSPGQGPTGELFF,TGTGCCAGCATCCCGTCCCCGGGACAGGGCCCCACCGGGGAGCTGTTTTTT
TRBJ1-1,TRBV6-1,NA,NA,CASSEEMGNTEAFF,TGTGCCAGCAGTGAAGAAATGGGGAACACTGAAGCTTTCTTT
TRBJ1-1,TRBV15,TRBD1,few,CATSRDVTGEKGAFF,TGTGCCACCAGCAGAGATGTAACAGGGGAAAAAGGAGCTTTCTTT
TRBJ1-1,TRBV30,NA,NA,CAWSVWGSRQVNTEAFF,TGTGCCTGGAGTGTATGGGGCAGCAGGCAGGTGAACACTGAAGCTTTCTTT
TRBJ2-7,TRBV5-1,NA,NA,CASSSQGNEQYF,TGCGCCAGCAGTTCGCAGGGTAACGAGCAGTACTTC
TRBJ1-2,TRBV9,NA,NA,CASSVATGNYGYTF,TGTGCCAGCAGCGTAGCCACAGGGAACTATGGCTACACCTTC
TRBJ1-2,TRBV13,NA,NA,CASRYPEGRHICYGYTF,TGTGCCAGCAGGTATCCTGAGGGCCGACATATTTGCTATGGCTACACCTTC
TRBJ2-3,TRBV15,TRBD1,NA,CATSRASSGTGSTDTQYF,TGTGCCACCAGCAGAGCCTCCTCCGGGACAGGGAGCACAGATACGCAGTATTTT
TRBJ2-2,TRBV10-1,NA,few,CASSRDTDNTGELFF,TGCGCCAGCTCAAGGGACACAGATAACACCGGGGAGCTGTTTTTT
TRBJ2-3,TRBV4-2,TRBD2,NA,CASSPSQLSGGADTQYF,TGTGCCAGCAGCCCCTCCCAACTGAGCGGGGGGGCGGATACGCAGTATTTT
TRBJ2-7,TRBV28,NA,NA,CASNRGYEQYF,TGTGCCAGCAATAGAGGATACGAGCAGTACTTC
TRBJ2-3,TRBV11-2,TRBD2,NA,CASSGLAGARPDTQYF,TGTGCCAGCAGCGGACTAGCGGGGGCCCGCCCGGATACGCAGTATTTT
TRBJ2-5,TRBV10-3,TRBD2,NA,CAISDLAGGPKETQYF,TGTGCCATCAGTGACCTAGCGGGGGGGCCTAAAGAGACCCAGTACTTC